The subject of this entry is one T cell receptor beta chain. The source of the sample is a study of OX40 agonist ivuxolimab in advanced cancers. Trimming cost V 3 bases and J 2 bases, with 11 bases left between them. The CDR3 has 15 residues. Germline CDR1 and CDR2: KGHSH and LQKENI. Clones were read by immunoSEQ multiplex PCR, and TCRdb kept only the in-frame ones, dropping some. The data show tens of thousands of clones, 84% seen once. The specimen comprised CD4+ or CD8+ T cells sorted from blood, sampled in a trial of the OX40 agonist ivuxolimab. The V call is TRBV18, the J call TRBJ2-1, with a weak D call TRBD1 (5 bases). The receptor comes from an adult with an advanced solid tumor such as melanoma, head and neck, liver or kidney cancer. In DNA form, the CDR3 reads TGTGCCAGCTCACCCTCGGCAGGGACCTACAATGAGCAGTTCTTC. Amino acid sequence: CASSPSAGTYNEQFF.